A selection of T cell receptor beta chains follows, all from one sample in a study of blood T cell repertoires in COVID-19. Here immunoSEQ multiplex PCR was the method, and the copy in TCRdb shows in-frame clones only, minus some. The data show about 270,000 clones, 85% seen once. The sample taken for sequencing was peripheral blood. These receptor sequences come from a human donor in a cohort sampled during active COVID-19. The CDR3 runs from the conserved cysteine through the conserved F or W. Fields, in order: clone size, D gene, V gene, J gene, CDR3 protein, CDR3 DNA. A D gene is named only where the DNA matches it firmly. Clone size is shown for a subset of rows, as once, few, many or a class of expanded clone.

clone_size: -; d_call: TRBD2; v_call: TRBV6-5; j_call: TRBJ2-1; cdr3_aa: CASRSGSVQFF; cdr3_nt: TGTGCCAGCAGAAGCGGGAGCGTGCAGTTCTTC
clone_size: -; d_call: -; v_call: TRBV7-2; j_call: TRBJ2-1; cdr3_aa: CASSTGSGSYNEQFF; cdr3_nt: TGTGCCAGCAGCACGGGAAGCGGATCCTACAATGAGCAGTTCTTC
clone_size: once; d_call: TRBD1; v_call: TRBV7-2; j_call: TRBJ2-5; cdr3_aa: CASRIDRGQETQYF; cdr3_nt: TGTGCCAGCAGGATAGACAGGGGTCAAGAGACCCAGTACTTC
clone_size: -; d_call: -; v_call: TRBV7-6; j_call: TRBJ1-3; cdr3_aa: CASSSPGSGNTIYF; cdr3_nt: TGTGCCAGCAGCTCCCCGGGATCTGGAAACACCATATATTTT
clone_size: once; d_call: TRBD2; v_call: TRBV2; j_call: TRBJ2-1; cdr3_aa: CATSSGSNYNEQFF; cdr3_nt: TGTGCCACCTCTAGCGGGAGTAACTACAATGAGCAGTTCTTC
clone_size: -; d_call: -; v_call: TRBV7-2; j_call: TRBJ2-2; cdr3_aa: CASMPVRHTGELFF; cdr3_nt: TGTGCCAGCATGCCAGTCCGCCACACCGGGGAGCTGTTTTTT
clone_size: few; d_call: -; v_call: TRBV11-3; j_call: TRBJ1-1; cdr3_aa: CASSLVLNTEAFF; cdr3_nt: TGTGCCAGCAGCTTAGTGTTAAACACTGAAGCTTTCTTT
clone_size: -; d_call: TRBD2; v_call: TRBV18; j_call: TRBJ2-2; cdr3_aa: CASSPGLAGITGELFF; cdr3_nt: TGTGCCAGCTCACCGGGACTAGCGGGAATCACCGGGGAGCTGTTTTTT
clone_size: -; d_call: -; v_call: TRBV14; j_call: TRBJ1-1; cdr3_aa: CASSPLRSGEAFF; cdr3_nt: TGTGCCAGCAGCCCACTACGGAGTGGTGAAGCTTTCTTT
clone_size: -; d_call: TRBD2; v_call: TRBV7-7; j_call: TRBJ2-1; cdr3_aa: CASSPREGPYNEQFF; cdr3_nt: TGTGCCAGCAGCCCAAGGGAGGGTCCGTACAATGAGCAGTTCTTC
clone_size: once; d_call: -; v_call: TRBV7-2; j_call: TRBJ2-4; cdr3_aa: CASSLGGGGISNIQYF; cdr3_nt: TGTGCCAGCAGCTTAGGGGGGGGCGGGATCAGTAACATTCAGTACTTC
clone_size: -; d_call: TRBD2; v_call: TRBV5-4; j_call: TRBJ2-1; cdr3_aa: CASSLGGTSGSEQFF; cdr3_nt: TGTGCCAGCAGCTTGGGTGGGACTAGCGGGAGCGAGCAGTTCTTC
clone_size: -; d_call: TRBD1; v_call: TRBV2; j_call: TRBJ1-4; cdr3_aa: CASSAQGAYGEKLFF; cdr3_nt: TGTGCCAGCAGTGCCCAGGGGGCCTACGGTGAAAAACTGTTTTTT